This is a list of T cell receptor beta chains from one sample in a study of beta chain features in type 1 diabetes. Generated by immunoSEQ multiplex PCR, the TCRdb table keeps only in-frame clones and is missing some. This table holds a few hundred thousand clones, over 11% found once. Sequencing used naive CD4+ T cells from blood. The receptors here all came from a man aged 30 to 45 in good health. The CDR3 runs from the conserved cysteine through the conserved F or W.

CDR3 protein	V gene	J gene
CASSLDPGTEQYF	TRBV11-3	TRBJ2-7
CASSSGPGEQFF	TRBV5-6	TRBJ2-1
CASGNTRMDEQFF	TRBV6-5	TRBJ2-1
CASSLTGELFF	TRBV7-9	TRBJ2-2
CSVEGGTGGALRDNEQFF	TRBV29-1	TRBJ2-1
CASSQDIYWLAGVINEQFF	TRBV4-3	TRBJ2-1
CASSFPSTTNEQFF	TRBV7-2	TRBJ2-1
CAISSNVNRDSPVF	TRBV10-3	TRBJ2-1
CASSSQQGPNQPQHF	TRBV19	TRBJ1-5
CASSPGQGAPETQYF	TRBV7-2	TRBJ2-5
CAWKVVRLKDGSGTHYETDTQYF	TRBV30	TRBJ2-3
CASGFGLADNEQFF	TRBV12-5	TRBJ2-1
CASSQNTPVGYTF	TRBV14	TRBJ1-2
CASSSPKLAGNEQFF	TRBV11-2	TRBJ2-1
CASSLGGQYYGYTF	TRBV7-2	TRBJ1-2
CSAGTQVEKLFF	TRBV29-1	TRBJ1-4
CASTINGMLNNEQFF	TRBV7-2	TRBJ2-1
CASTVLNGPSYEQYF	TRBV5-6	TRBJ2-7
CASSEGLAGFSYNEQFF	TRBV9	TRBJ2-1
CSVAADEGQYF	TRBV29-1	TRBJ2-3
CASSSKRGRYQPQHF	TRBV7-4	TRBJ1-5
CATTGGWAEAFF	TRBV10-3	TRBJ1-1
CASRTTGENTEAFF	TRBV6-1	TRBJ1-1
CASSYYTNSPLHF	TRBV6-5	TRBJ1-6